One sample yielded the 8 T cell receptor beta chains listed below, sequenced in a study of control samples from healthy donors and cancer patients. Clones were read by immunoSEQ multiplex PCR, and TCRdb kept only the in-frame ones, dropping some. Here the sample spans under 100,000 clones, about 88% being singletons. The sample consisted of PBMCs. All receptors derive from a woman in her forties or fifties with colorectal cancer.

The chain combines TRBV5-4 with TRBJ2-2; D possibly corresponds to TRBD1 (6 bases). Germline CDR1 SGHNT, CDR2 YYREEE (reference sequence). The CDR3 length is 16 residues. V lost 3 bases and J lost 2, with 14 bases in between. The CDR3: CASSSGGVGNTGELFF. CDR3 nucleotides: TGTGCCAGCAGCTCTGGGGGCGTGGGAAACACCGGGGAGCTGTTTTTT. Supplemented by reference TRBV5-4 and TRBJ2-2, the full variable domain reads ETGVTQSPTHLIKTRGQQVTLRCSSQSGHNTVSWYQQALGQGPQFIFQYYREEENGRGNFPPRFSGLQFPNYSSELNVNALELDDSALYLCASSSGGVGNTGELFFGEGSRLTVL.

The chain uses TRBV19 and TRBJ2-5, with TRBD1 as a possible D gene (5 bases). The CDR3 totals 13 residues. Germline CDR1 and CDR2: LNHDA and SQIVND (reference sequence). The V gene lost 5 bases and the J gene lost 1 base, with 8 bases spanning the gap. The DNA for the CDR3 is TGTGCCAGTAGTCCCAGGGCCCAAGAGACCCAGTACTTC. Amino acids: CASSPRAQETQYF.

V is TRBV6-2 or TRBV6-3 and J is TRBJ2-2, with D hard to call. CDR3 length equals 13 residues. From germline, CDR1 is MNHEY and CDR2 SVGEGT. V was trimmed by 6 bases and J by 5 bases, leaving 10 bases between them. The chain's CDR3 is CASSLVGTGELFF. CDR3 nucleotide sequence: TGTGCCAGCAGCCTCGTTGGAACCGGGGAGCTGTTTTTT.

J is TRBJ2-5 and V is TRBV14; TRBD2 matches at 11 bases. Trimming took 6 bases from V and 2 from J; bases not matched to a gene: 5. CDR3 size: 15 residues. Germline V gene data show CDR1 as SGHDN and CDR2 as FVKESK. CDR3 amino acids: CASSPWTSGQETQYF. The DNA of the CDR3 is TGTGCCAGCAGTCCTTGGACTAGCGGGCAAGAGACCCAGTACTTC.

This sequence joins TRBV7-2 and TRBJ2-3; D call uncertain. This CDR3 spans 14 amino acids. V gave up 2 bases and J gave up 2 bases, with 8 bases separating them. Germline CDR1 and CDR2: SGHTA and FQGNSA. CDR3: CASSLRRVTDTQYF. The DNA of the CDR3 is TGTGCCAGCAGCTTACGAAGAGTCACAGATACGCAGTATTTT.

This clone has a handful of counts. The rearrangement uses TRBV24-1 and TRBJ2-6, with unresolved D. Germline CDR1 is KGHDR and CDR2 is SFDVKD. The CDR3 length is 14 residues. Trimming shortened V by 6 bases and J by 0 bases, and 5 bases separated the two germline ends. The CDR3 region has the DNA TGTGCCACCAGTATCGGCTCTGGGGCCAACGTCCTGACTTTC. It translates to CATSIGSGANVLTF.

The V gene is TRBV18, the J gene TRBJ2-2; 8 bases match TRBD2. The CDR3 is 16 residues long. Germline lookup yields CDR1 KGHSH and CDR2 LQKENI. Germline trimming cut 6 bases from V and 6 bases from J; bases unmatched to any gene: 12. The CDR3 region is CASSPSPGLVAGELFF. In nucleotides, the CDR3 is TGTGCCAGCTCTCCGAGCCCGGGACTAGTAGCCGGGGAGCTGTTTTTT.

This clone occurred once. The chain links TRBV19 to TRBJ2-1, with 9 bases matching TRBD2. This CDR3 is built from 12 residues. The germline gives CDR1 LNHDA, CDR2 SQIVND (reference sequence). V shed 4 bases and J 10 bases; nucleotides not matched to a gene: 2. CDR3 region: CASSKTSGEQFF. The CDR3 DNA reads TGTGCCAGTAGTAAGACTAGCGGCGAGCAGTTCTTC.